Presented here are 2 T cell receptor beta chains from one specimen sequenced in a study of identical twins. TCRdb processed the 5' RACE reads anew with MiXCR; each CDR3 protein has one entry. The top ten hold around 40% of the sample, which has 200,000 or so distinct CDR3 sequences, around a sixth seen once. A further study also used this sample, focusing on T cells expressing NK-cell markers.

The sequencing input was CD8+ T cells sorted from blood. The receptors originated from a young woman in good health.

The V call is TRBV20-1, the J call TRBJ2-7; D is perhaps TRBD2 (5 bases). The CDR3 contains 13 residues. V was cut by 3 bases and J by 2 bases, with 11 bases left in between. Germline V gene sequence: CDR1 DFQATT, CDR2 SNEGSKA (reference sequence). The CDR3 region has the DNA TGCAGTGCTAGCACTAGTAGTCCCTACGAGCAGTACTTC. Translating gives CSASTSSPYEQYF.

The rearrangement uses TRBV13 and TRBJ2-7; 10 bases map to TRBD2. J was trimmed by 3 bases and V by 4 bases; bases with no gene match: 3. Germline loops: CDR1 PRHDT, CDR2 FYEKMQ (reference sequence). This CDR3 comprises 14 residues. CDR3 region: CASSSGLARYEQYF. As DNA, the CDR3 is TGTGCCAGCAGCTCGGGACTAGCGCGCTACGAGCAGTACTTC.